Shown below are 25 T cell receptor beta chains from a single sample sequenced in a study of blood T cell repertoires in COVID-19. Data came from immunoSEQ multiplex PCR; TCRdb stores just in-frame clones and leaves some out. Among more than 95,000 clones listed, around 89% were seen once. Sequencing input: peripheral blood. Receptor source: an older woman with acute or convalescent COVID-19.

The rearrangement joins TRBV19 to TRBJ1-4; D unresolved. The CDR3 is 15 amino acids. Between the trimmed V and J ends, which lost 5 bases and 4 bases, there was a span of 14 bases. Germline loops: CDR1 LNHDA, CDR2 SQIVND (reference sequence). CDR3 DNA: TGTGCCAGTAGTCGCCCGGGAGGGAATAATGAAAAACTGTTTTTT. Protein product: CASSRPGGNNEKLFF.

The CDR3: CASSTGDRGQKNTEAFF. The CDR3 region has the DNA TGTGCCAGCAGCACCGGGGACAGGGGGCAAAAGAACACTGAAGCTTTCTTT. This chain links TRBV5-5 with TRBJ1-1, with 12 bases that match TRBD1. Germline V gene data show CDR1 as SGHKS and CDR2 as YYEKEE (reference sequence). The CDR3 is made up of 17 amino acids. Losses at the gene ends were 4 bases for V and 1 base for J; bases not matched to a gene: 8.

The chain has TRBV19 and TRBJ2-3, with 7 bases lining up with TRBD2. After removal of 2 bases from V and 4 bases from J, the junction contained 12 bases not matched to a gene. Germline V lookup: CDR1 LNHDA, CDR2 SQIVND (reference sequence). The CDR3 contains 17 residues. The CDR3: CASSILNGGRGADTQYF. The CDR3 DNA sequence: TGTGCCAGTAGTATATTGAATGGCGGGAGAGGGGCAGATACGCAGTATTTT. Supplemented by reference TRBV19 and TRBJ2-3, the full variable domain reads DGGITQSPKYLFRKEGQNVTLSCEQNLNHDAMYWYRQDPGQGLRLIYYSQIVNDFQKGDIAEGYSVSREKKESFPLTVTSAQKNPTAFYLCASSILNGGRGADTQYFGPGTRLTVL.

The CDR3 here is CASSTGLQPQHF. The CDR3 DNA follows: TGTGCCAGTTCGACAGGGCTACAGCCCCAGCATTTT. The chain links TRBV19 to TRBJ1-5; 7 nucleotides agree with TRBD1. The length of the CDR3 is 12 residues. V lost 8 bases, J lost 7 bases, and 5 bases stayed unmatched. CDR1 LNHDA and CDR2 SQIVND come from the germline V gene (reference sequence).

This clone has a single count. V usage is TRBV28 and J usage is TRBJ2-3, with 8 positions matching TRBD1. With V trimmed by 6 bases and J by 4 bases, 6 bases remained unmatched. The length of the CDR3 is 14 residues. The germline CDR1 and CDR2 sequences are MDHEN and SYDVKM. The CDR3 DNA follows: TGTGCCAGCAGACGAGGACAGGGCTCAGATACGCAGTATTTT. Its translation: CASRRGQGSDTQYF.

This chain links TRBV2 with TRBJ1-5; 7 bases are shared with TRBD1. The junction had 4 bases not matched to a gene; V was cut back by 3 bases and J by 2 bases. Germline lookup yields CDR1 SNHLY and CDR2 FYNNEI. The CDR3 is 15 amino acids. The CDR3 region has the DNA TGTGCCAGCAGTGACAACAGGGGTGGCAATCAGCCCCAGCATTTT. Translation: CASSDNRGGNQPQHF. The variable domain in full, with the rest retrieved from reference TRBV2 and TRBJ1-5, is EPEVTQTPSHQVTQMGQEVILRCVPISNHLYFYWYRQILGQKVEFLVSFYNNEISEKSEIFDDQFSVERPDGSNFTLKIRSTKLEDSAMYFCASSDNRGGNQPQHFGDGTRLSIL.

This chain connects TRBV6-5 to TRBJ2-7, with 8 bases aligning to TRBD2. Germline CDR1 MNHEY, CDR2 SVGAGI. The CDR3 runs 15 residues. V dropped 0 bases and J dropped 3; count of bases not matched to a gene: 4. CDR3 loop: CASSYSVAGIYEQYF. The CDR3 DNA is TGTGCCAGCAGTTACTCTGTAGCGGGAATCTACGAGCAGTACTTC.

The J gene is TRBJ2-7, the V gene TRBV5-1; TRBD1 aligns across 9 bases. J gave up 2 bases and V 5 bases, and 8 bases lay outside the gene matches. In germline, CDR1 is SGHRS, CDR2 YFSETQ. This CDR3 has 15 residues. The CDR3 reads CASSSTGTGPYEQYF. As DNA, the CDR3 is TGCGCCAGCAGTTCCACCGGGACAGGGCCCTACGAGCAGTACTTC.

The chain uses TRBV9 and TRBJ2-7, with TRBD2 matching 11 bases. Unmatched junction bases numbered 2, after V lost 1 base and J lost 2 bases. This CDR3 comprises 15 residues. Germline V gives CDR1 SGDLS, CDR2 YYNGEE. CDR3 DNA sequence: TGTGCCAGCAGCGTAACGACTAGCGGGGCCTACGAGCAGTACGTC. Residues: CASSVTTSGAYEQYV.

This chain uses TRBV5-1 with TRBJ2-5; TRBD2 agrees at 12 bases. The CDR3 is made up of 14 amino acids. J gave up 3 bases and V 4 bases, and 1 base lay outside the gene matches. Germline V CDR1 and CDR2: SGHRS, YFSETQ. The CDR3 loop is CASSLAGGEETQYF. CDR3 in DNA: TGCGCCAGCAGCCTAGCGGGAGGGGAAGAGACCCAGTACTTC. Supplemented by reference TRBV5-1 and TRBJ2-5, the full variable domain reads KAGVTQTPRYLIKTRGQQVTLSCSPISGHRSVSWYQQTPGQGLQFLFEYFSETQRNKGNFPGRFSGRQFSNSRSEMNVSTLELGDSALYLCASSLAGGEETQYFGPGTRLLVL.

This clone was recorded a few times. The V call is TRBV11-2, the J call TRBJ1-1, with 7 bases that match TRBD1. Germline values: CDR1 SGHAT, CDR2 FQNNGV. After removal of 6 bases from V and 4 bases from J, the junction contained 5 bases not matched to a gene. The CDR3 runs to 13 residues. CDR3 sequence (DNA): TGTGCCAGCAGAGCCGCAGGGGGCACTGAAGCTTTCTTT. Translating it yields CASRAAGGTEAFF.

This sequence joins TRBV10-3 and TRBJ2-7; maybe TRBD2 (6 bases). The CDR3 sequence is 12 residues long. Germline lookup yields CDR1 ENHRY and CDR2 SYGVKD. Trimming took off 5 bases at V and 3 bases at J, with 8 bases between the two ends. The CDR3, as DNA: TGTGCCATCAGTCAGGAGGGCTACGAGCAGTACGTC. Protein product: CAISQEGYEQYV.

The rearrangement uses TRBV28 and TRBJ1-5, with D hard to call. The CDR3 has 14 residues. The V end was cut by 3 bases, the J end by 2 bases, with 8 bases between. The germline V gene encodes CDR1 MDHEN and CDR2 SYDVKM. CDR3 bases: TGTGCCAGCAGTTTTCGGAGGGGCAATCAGCCCCAGCATTTT. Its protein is CASSFRRGNQPQHF. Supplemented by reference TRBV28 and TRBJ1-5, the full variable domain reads DVKVTQSSRYLVKRTGEKVFLECVQDMDHENMFWYRQDPGLGLRLIYFSYDVKMKEKGDIPEGYSVSREKKERFSLILESASTNQTSMYLCASSFRRGNQPQHFGDGTRLSIL.

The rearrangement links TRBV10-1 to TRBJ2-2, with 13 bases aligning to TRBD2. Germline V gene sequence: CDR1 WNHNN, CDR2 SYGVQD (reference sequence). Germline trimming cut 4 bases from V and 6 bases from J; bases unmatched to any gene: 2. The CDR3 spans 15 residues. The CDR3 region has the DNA TGCGCCAGCAGTGGACTAGCGGGAGGAGCCGGGGAGCTGTTTTTT. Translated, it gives CASSGLAGGAGELFF.

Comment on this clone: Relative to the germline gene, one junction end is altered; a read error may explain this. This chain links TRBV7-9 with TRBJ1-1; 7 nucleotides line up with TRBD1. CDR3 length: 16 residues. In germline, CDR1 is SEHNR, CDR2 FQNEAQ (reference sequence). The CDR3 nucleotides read TGTGCCAGCAGCTTAGTAAGAGGGGGCGGAAACAGTGAAGCTTTCTTT. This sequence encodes CASSLVRGGGNSEAFF.

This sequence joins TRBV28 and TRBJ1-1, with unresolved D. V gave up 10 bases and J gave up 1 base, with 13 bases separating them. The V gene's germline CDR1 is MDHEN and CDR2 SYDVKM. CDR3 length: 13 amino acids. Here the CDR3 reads CATTRVRNTEAFF. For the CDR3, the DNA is TGTGCCACCACTCGGGTGAGGAACACTGAAGCTTTCTTT.

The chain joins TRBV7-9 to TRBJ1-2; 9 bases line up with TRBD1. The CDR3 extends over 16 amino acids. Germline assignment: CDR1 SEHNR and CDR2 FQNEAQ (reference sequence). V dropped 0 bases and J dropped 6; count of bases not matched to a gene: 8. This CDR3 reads CASSLAVRDRVNGYTF. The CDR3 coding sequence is TGTGCCAGCAGCTTAGCGGTCCGGGACAGGGTTAATGGCTACACCTTC. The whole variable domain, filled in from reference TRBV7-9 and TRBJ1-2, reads DTGVSQNPRHKITKRGQNVTFRCDPISEHNRLYWYRQTLGQGPEFLTYFQNEAQLEKSRLLSDRFSAERPKGSFSTLEIQRTEQGDSAMYLCASSLAVRDRVNGYTFGSGTRLTVV.

CDR3 in amino acids: CASSLPGGPAGYTF. Written as DNA, the CDR3 is TGTGCCAGCAGTTTGCCCGGGGGACCGGCGGGCTACACCTTC. The chain has TRBV28 and TRBJ1-2, with D possibly being TRBD1 (5 bases). The V end was cut by 3 bases, the J end by 8 bases, with 16 bases between. Germline lookup yields CDR1 MDHEN and CDR2 SYDVKM. This CDR3 region has 14 residues.

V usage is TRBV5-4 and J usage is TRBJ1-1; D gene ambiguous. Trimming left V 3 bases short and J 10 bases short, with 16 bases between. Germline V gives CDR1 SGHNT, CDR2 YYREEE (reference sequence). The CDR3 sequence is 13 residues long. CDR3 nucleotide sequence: TGTGCCAGCAGCTCCCGGGGTCAGAGGGTAGCTTTCTTT. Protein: CASSSRGQRVAFF.

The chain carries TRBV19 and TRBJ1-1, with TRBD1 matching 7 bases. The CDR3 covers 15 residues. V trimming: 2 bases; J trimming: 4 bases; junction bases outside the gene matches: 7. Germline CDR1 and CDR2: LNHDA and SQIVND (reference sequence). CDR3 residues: CASSILPGGLTEAFF. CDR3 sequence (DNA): TGTGCCAGTAGTATACTCCCAGGGGGGCTCACTGAAGCTTTCTTT.

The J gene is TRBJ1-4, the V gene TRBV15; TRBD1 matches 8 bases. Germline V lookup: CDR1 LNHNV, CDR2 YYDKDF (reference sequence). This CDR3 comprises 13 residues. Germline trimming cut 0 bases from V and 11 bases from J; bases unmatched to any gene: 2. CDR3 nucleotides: TGTGCCACCAGCAGAGATACAGGGGGGAAACTGTTTTTT. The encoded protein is CATSRDTGGKLFF.

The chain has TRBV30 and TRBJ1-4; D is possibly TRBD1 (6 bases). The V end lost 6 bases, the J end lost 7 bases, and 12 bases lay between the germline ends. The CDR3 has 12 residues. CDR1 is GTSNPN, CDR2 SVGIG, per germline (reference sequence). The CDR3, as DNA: TGTGCCTGCTCCCAAGGGGGTGAAAAACTGTTTTTT. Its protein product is CACSQGGEKLFF.

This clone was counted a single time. Written as DNA, the CDR3 is TGCGCCAGCAGCCTGGGGGTAATGGCGGGGGAAAACATTCAGTACTTC. Protein sequence: CASSLGVMAGENIQYF. This chain uses TRBV5-1 with TRBJ2-4; TRBD2 matches at 7 bases. This CDR3 spans 16 amino acids. Germline CDR1 and CDR2: SGHRS and YFSETQ. The V gene end was trimmed by 4 bases and the J gene end by 5 bases; junction bases not matched to a gene: 12.

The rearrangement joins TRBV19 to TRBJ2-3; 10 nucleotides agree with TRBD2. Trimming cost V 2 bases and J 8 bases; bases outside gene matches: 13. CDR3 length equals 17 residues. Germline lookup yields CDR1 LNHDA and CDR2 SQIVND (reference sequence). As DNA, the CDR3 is TGTGCCAGTAGTATAACCCCACTAGCGGGGTCGAAGGGTACGCAGTATTTT. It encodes CASSITPLAGSKGTQYF.

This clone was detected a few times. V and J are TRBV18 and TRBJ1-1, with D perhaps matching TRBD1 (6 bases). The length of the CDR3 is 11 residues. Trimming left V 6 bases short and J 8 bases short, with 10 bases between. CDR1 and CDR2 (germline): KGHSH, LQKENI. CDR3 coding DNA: TGTGCCAGCTCCCTGGGACAAGAAGCTTTCTTT. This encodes CASSLGQEAFF. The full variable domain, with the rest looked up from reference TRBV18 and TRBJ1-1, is NAGVMQNPRHLVRRRGQEARLRCSPMKGHSHVYWYRQLPEEGLKFMVYLQKENIIDESGMPKERFSAEFPKEGPSILRIQQVVRGDSAAYFCASSLGQEAFFGQGTRLTVV.